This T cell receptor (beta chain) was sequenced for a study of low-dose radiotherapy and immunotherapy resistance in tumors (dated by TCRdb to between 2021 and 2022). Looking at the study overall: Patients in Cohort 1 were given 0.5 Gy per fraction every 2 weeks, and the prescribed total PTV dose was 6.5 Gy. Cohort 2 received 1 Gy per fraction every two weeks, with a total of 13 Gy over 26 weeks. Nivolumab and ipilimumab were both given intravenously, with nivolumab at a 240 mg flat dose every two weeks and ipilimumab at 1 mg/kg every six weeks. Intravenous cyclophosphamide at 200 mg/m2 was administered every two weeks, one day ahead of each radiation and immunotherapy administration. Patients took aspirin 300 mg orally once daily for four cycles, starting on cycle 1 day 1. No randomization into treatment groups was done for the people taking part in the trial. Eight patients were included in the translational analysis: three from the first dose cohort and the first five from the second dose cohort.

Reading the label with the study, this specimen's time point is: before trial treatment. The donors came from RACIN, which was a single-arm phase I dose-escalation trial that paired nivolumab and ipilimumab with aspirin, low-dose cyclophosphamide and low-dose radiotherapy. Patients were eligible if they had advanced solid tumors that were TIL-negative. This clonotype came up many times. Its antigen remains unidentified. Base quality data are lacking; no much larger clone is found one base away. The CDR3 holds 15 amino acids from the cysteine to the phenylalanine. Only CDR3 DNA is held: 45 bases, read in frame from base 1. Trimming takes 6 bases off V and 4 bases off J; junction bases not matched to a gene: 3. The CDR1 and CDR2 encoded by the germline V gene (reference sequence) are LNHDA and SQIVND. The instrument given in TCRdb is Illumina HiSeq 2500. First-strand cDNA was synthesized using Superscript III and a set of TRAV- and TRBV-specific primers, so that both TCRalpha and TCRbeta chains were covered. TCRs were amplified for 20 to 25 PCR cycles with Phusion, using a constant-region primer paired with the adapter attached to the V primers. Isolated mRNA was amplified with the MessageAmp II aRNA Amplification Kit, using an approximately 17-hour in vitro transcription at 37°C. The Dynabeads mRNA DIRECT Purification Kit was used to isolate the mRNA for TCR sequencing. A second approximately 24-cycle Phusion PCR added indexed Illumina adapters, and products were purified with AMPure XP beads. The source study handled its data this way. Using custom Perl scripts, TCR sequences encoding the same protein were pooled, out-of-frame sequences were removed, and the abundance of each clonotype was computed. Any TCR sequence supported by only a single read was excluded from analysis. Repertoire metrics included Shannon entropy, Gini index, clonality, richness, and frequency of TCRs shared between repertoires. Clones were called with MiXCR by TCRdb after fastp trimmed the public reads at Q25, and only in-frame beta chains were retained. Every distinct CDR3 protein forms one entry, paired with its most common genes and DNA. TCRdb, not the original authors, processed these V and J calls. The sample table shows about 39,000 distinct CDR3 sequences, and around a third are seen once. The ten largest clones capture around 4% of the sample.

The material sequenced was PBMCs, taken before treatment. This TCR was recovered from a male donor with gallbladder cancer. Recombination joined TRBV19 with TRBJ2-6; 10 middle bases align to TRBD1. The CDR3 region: CASSDRGRGANVLTF. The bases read TGTGCCAGTAGCGACAGGGGGCGGGGGGCCAACGTCCTGACTTTC.